This TCR beta chain is drawn from a study of T cells after yellow fever vaccination. This clonotype was observed a few times. TCRdb re-derived calls from the 5' RACE reads in MiXCR, one entry per CDR3 protein. The top ten hold roughly 13% of the sample, which has 450,000 to 600,000 distinct CDR3 sequences, roughly 14% seen once. Per germline, CDR1 SQVTM and CDR2 ANQGSEA. The CDR3 contains 12 residues. The V and J genes are TRBV29-1 and TRBJ2-1; 8 bases fit TRBD1. The source is a man aged 30 to 39 who received the YFV17D yellow fever vaccine. The input for sequencing was PBMCs, taken on the day of the yellow fever booster vaccination. In DNA, the CDR3 is TGCAGTGCAGGGGGCCGTTACAATGAGCAGTTCTTC. It yields the protein CSAGGRYNEQFF.